This is a list of T cell receptor beta chains from one sample in a study of Ad26.COV2.S vaccination and SARS-CoV-2 variants. Clones were sequenced by immunoSEQ multiplex PCR, and TCRdb holds only the in-frame ones, with some missing. The sample has more than 300,000 clones, approximately 86% seen once. The material sequenced was peripheral blood, taken in a trial of Ad26.COV2.S vaccine versus placebo. The receptor source for this set is a person aged 18-60 years who received the Ad26.COV2.S COVID-19 vaccine or a placebo. Both conserved end residues are part of each CDR3. The D gene is left open where the match is weak. Clone size is shown for a subset of rows, as once, few, many or a class of expanded clone.

J: TRBJ2-5
size: -
V: TRBV11-3
D: -
CDR3: CASSLGLQETQYF
DNA: TGTGCCAGCAGCTTAGGGCTTCAAGAGACCCAGTACTTC

J: TRBJ1-6
size: -
V: TRBV5-4
D: -
CDR3: CASSLTGGPLHF
DNA: TGTGCCAGCAGCCTCACGGGAGGACCCCTCCACTTT

J: TRBJ1-2
size: -
V: TRBV30
D: TRBD1
CDR3: CAWSSPVRTGTPENYGYTF
DNA: TGTGCCTGGAGTTCCCCTGTAAGGACAGGGACTCCAGAGAATTATGGCTACACCTTC

J: TRBJ1-2
size: few
V: TRBV14
D: TRBD1
CDR3: CASSQGTGGPYGYTF
DNA: TGTGCCAGCAGCCAAGGGACAGGGGGCCCCTATGGCTACACCTTC

J: TRBJ1-1
size: few
V: TRBV27
D: -
CDR3: CASSTDGNTEAFF
DNA: TGTGCCAGCAGCACGGACGGGAACACTGAAGCTTTCTTT

J: TRBJ1-2
size: once
V: TRBV19
D: TRBD1
CDR3: CASQGGADYGYTF
DNA: TGTGCCAGCCAAGGGGGCGCGGACTATGGCTACACCTTC

J: TRBJ2-3
size: -
V: TRBV27
D: TRBD2
CDR3: CASSSFGRVGTDTQYF
DNA: TGTGCCAGCAGTTCCTTCGGGAGGGTGGGCACAGATACGCAGTATTTT

J: TRBJ2-1
size: -
V: TRBV3-1/TRBV3-2
D: TRBD2
CDR3: CASTETSHSYNEQFF
DNA: TGTGCCAGCACCGAGACTAGCCACTCCTACAATGAGCAGTTCTTC

J: TRBJ2-3
size: -
V: TRBV9
D: -
CDR3: CASSPRDHRYTQYF
DNA: TGTGCCAGCAGCCCGAGGGACCACCGTTATACGCAGTATTTT

J: TRBJ2-3
size: -
V: TRBV11-2
D: -
CDR3: CASSPDLAATQYF
DNA: TGTGCCAGCAGCCCCGACCTGGCCGCAACGCAGTATTTT

J: TRBJ2-7
size: -
V: TRBV28
D: -
CDR3: CASSVGSYEQYF
DNA: TGTGCCAGCAGTGTGGGATCCTACGAGCAGTACTTC

J: TRBJ1-1
size: -
V: TRBV9
D: -
CDR3: CASSALDYTEAFF
DNA: TGTGCCAGCAGCGCCCTGGATTACACTGAAGCTTTCTTT

J: TRBJ2-5
size: once
V: TRBV5-1
D: -
CDR3: CASSLSGGAWETQYF
DNA: TGCGCCAGCAGCTTGAGTGGGGGGGCGTGGGAGACCCAGTACTTC

J: TRBJ2-5
size: once
V: TRBV2
D: -
CDR3: CASSSTRRQETQYF
DNA: TGTGCCAGCAGTTCAACCCGACGTCAAGAGACCCAGTACTTC

J: TRBJ2-5
size: -
V: TRBV6-2/TRBV6-3
D: TRBD2
CDR3: CASSKLADPGTAIETQYF
DNA: TGTGCCAGCAGTAAACTAGCGGACCCGGGAACGGCAATAGAGACCCAGTACTTC

J: TRBJ2-4
size: -
V: TRBV21-1
D: -
CDR3: CASSPRGGFVKNIQYF
DNA: TGTGCCAGCAGCCCAAGGGGGGGTTTCGTCAAAAACATTCAGTACTTC

J: TRBJ1-4
size: -
V: TRBV10-3
D: TRBD1
CDR3: CAISAPPGQGASTNEKLFF
DNA: TGTGCCATCAGTGCACCACCGGGACAGGGGGCTTCGACTAATGAAAAACTGTTTTTT

J: TRBJ2-5
size: -
V: TRBV7-2
D: -
CDR3: CASSAQDRVGGETQYF
DNA: TGTGCCAGCAGCGCCCAAGACAGGGTTGGGGGGGAGACCCAGTACTTC